This T cell receptor beta chain was captured in a study of shared clonotypes between healthy human individuals. Study-wide context: Researchers assigned three CD4 naive, three CD4 memory, two CD8 naive and one CD8 memory plate to each donor. Overall study results and limits: Clonotypes shared by all four sorted-subset donors had higher generation probabilities than non-shared clonotypes.

Data came from immunoSEQ multiplex PCR; TCRdb stores just in-frame clones and leaves some out. Here the sample spans more than 2 million clones, about 94% being singletons. To note about this clone: Its antigen is unidentified.

Division of CD4+ cells produced a CD45RA+ naive subset and a CD45RA-negative memory subset. V was cut by 1 base and J by 1 base, with 14 bases left in between. The CDR3 is 16 residues long. Germline V CDR1 and CDR2: SGHNT, YYREEE (reference sequence). The receptor's source is a man between 18 and 35 years old in good health. Sequenced input: naive CD4+ T cells sorted from blood. As to subset: CD45RA+ positively selected. J is TRBJ1-1 and V is TRBV5-4; possibly TRBD1 for D (5 bases). The CDR3 sequence: CASSLMQGSGNTEAFF. For the CDR3, the DNA is TGTGCCAGCAGCTTGATGCAGGGATCTGGGAACACTGAAGCTTTCTTT.